A selection of T cell receptor beta chains follows, all from one sample in a study of blood T cell repertoires in COVID-19. TCRdb's copy holds only in-frame clones and misses some; the assay was immunoSEQ multiplex PCR. The repertoire consists of 650,000 to 800,000 clones, with approximately 90% occurring once and the leading ten covering roughly 0.25%. The sample consisted of peripheral blood. The receptors stem from a woman aged 18-29 years with acute or convalescent COVID-19. The CDR3 runs from the conserved cysteine through the conserved F or W. A D gene is named only where the DNA matches it firmly. Clone size is stated in some rows and not others, as once, few, many or a class when expanded.

D	size	length	V	J	CDR3	DNA
-	-	17	TRBV19	TRBJ1-1	CASSIGSTLGANTEAFF	TGTGCCAGTAGTATAGGTAGTACCTTGGGGGCAAACACTGAAGCTTTCTTT
-	-	12	TRBV6-6	TRBJ1-2	CASNLFLYGYTF	TGTGCCAGCAATCTTTTTCTCTATGGCTACACCTTC
-	-	15	TRBV28	TRBJ1-6	CASSFVGQYNSPLHF	TGTGCCAGCAGTTTTGTGGGACAATATAATTCACCCCTCCACTTT
TRBD1	few	13	TRBV6-5	TRBJ1-2	CASTQDRFYGYTF	TGTGCCAGCACCCAGGACAGGTTCTATGGCTACACCTTC
-	-	13	TRBV6-6	TRBJ1-2	CASITGGDYGYTF	TGTGCCAGCATCACGGGGGGAGACTATGGCTACACCTTC
-	-	16	TRBV27	TRBJ2-1	CASSLWTGSSYNEQFF	TGTGCCAGCAGTTTGTGGACTGGAAGCTCCTACAATGAGCAGTTCTTC
-	once	19	TRBV18	TRBJ2-1	CASSPNSPLGGGFYNEQFF	TGTGCCAGCTCACCAAACTCCCCTCTTGGGGGGGGCTTCTACAATGAGCAGTTCTTC
TRBD2	-	14	TRBV4-3	TRBJ2-7	CASSRTSGGYEQYF	TGCGCCAGCAGCCGGACTAGCGGGGGGTACGAGCAGTACTTC
TRBD1	-	14	TRBV5-6	TRBJ2-7	CASRPGTGGREQYF	TGTGCCAGCAGACCCGGGACAGGAGGTCGCGAGCAGTACTTC
TRBD1	-	14	TRBV29-1	TRBJ1-1	CSFQGDTLNTEAFF	TGCAGCTTCCAGGGGGACACTCTGAACACTGAAGCTTTCTTT
-	-	15	TRBV5-1	TRBJ1-5	CASSPGRGGNQPQHF	TGCGCCAGCAGTCCTGGACGGGGGGGAAATCAGCCCCAGCATTTT
-	-	15	TRBV7-9	TRBJ1-4	CASSLARSGTEKLFF	TGTGCCAGCAGCTTAGCGCGGTCCGGCACTGAAAAACTGTTTTTT
TRBD1	-	20	TRBV28	TRBJ1-6	CASSRKGQGIFYRDNSPLHF	TGTGCCAGCAGTCGAAAAGGACAGGGTATATTTTATAGGGATAATTCACCCCTCCACTTT
-	-	15	TRBV4-3	TRBJ1-1	CASSQDTGSRNGAFF	TGCGCCAGCAGCCAAGATACGGGTTCCAGAAATGGAGCTTTCTTT
TRBD1	-	16	TRBV27	TRBJ1-2	CASSSLTASGQDGYTF	TGTGCCAGCAGTAGTCTAACAGCTTCGGGACAGGACGGCTACACCTTC
TRBD1	-	15	TRBV4-1	TRBJ1-3	CASSQATGAGNTIYF	TGCGCCAGCAGCCAAGCAACAGGGGCTGGAAACACCATATATTTT
TRBD1	-	15	TRBV24-1	TRBJ2-7	CATAEASGGSREQYF	TGTGCCACCGCTGAGGCGTCAGGGGGCTCAAGAGAGCAGTACTTC
-	-	14	TRBV6-5	TRBJ2-7	CASSYSYKAYEQYF	TGTGCCAGCAGTTACTCGTACAAAGCCTACGAGCAGTACTTC
TRBD1	-	18	TRBV19	TRBJ1-6	CASRNRGTGGVWNSPLHF	TGTGCCAGTAGAAATAGGGGGACAGGGGGCGTTTGGAATTCACCCCTCCACTTT
-	-	13	TRBV30	TRBJ1-6	CARRQESYSPLHF	TGTGCCAGACGACAGGAATCTTACTCACCCCTCCACTTT
-	-	15	TRBV6-5	TRBJ1-2	CASPGGGSSNYGYTF	TGTGCCAGCCCAGGAGGAGGCAGCTCTAACTATGGCTACACCTTC
TRBD1	-	15	TRBV27	TRBJ1-4	CASSDGTGDNEKLFF	TGTGCCAGCAGCGATGGGACAGGAGATAATGAAAAACTGTTTTTT
-	once	16	TRBV3-1/TRBV3-2	TRBJ2-4	CASSHQGSLAKNIQYF	TGTGCCAGCAGCCACCAGGGTAGTCTAGCCAAAAACATTCAGTACTTC
TRBD1	-	14	TRBV19	TRBJ2-1	CASSWTGGYNEQFF	TGTGCCAGTAGTTGGACAGGGGGCTACAATGAGCAGTTCTTC
-	once	15	TRBV3-1/TRBV3-2	TRBJ1-3	CASSLRRVSGNTIYF	TGTGCCAGCAGCTTACGCAGGGTCTCTGGAAACACCATATATTTT
-	-	15	TRBV27	TRBJ2-7	CASSPNGGNPYEQYF	TGTGCCAGCAGTCCGAACGGGGGAAATCCCTACGAGCAGTACTTC
-	-	14	TRBV28	TRBJ2-7	CASSRPDRSYEQYF	TGTGCCAGCAGTCGCCCCGACAGGAGCTACGAGCAGTACTTC
-	-	12	TRBV2	TRBJ1-1	CASSDRGTEAFF	TGTGCCAGCAGTGATAGAGGGACTGAAGCTTTCTTT
-	-	15	TRBV7-9	TRBJ1-4	CASSPGPGTHEKLFF	TGTGCCAGCAGCCCTGGCCCGGGTACTCATGAAAAACTGTTTTTT
-	-	15	TRBV7-3	TRBJ1-1	CASSSTLPVKVEAFF	TGTGCCAGCAGCTCCACCCTCCCAGTAAAAGTTGAAGCTTTCTTT
-	few	14	TRBV27	TRBJ1-2	CASSPLGRAWGYTF	TGTGCCAGCAGTCCTCTGGGGCGAGCGTGGGGCTACACCTTC
-	-	16	TRBV21-1	TRBJ2-3	CASSSSGTVNTDTQYF	TGTGCCAGCAGCAGTTCCGGGACAGTTAACACAGATACGCAGTATTTT
-	-	13	TRBV30	TRBJ1-4	CAWSVQANEKLFF	TGTGCCTGGAGTGTACAGGCAAATGAAAAACTGTTTTTT
-	once	15	TRBV6-8	TRBJ1-5	CASNPGDYSNQPQHF	TGTGCCAGCAACCCGGGGGATTATAGCAATCAGCCCCAGCATTTT
-	-	14	TRBV27	TRBJ1-5	CASSFINSNQPQHF	TGTGCCAGCAGTTTTATTAATAGCAATCAGCCCCAGCATTTT
-	-	13	TRBV30	TRBJ2-7	CAWSRQVTYEQYF	TGTGCCTGGAGTAGGCAGGTAACATACGAGCAGTACTTC